What follows are 7 T cell receptor beta chains derived from one specimen sequenced in a study of shared clonotypes between healthy human individuals. Clones were sequenced by immunoSEQ multiplex PCR, and TCRdb holds only the in-frame ones, with some missing. The data hold about 2.1 million clones, with approximately 94% observed a single time. Naive CD8 cells lacked CD45RO, underwent positive selection for CCR7 and left out terminally differentiated effector memory CD45RA+ cells. Sequenced sample: naive CD8+ T cells from PBMCs. The receptors derive from a young man in good health. Some clones in this sample may be carry-over from other donors' samples.

This chain uses TRBV11-2 with TRBJ2-3; D unresolved. V was pared by 1 base and J by 2 bases, with 7 bases between. Germline CDR1 is SGHAT and CDR2 is FQNNGV. This CDR3 has 14 amino acids. The CDR3 here is CASSLGADTDTQYF. The CDR3 coding sequence is TGTGCCAGCAGCTTAGGGGCAGACACAGATACGCAGTATTTT. Complete variable domain (other parts from reference TRBV11-2 and TRBJ2-3): EAGVAQSPRYKIIEKRQSVAFWCNPISGHATLYWYQQILGQGPKLLIQFQNNGVVDDSQLPKDRFSAERLKGVDSTLKIQPAKLEDSAVYLCASSLGADTDTQYFGPGTRLTVL.

The rearrangement links TRBV5-1 to TRBJ2-7; 7 nucleotides line up with TRBD1. This CDR3 comprises 14 residues. CDR1 and CDR2 (germline): SGHRS, YFSETQ. Losses at the gene ends were 3 bases for V and 4 bases for J; bases not matched to a gene: 7. In DNA form, the CDR3 reads TGCGCCAGCAGCTGGACGTTGACAGGGTACGAGCAGTACTTC. Its translation: CASSWTLTGYEQYF.

The CDR3 DNA follows: TGTGCCAGCAGCTTTGGCGGAGACTCTGGAAACACCATATATTTT. Translating it yields CASSFGGDSGNTIYF. The chain uses TRBV13 and TRBJ1-3; D not resolved. CDR1 and CDR2 from the germline V gene are PRHDT and FYEKMQ (reference sequence). The CDR3 has 15 amino acids. V was clipped by 3 bases and J by 0 bases, with 9 bases between them.

This clone has just one count. This chain links TRBV28 with TRBJ2-1, with TRBD2 matching 8 bases. From germline, CDR1 is MDHEN and CDR2 SYDVKM. The CDR3 length is 14 residues. The ends lost 5 bases at V and 9 bases at J; junction bases unmatched: 9. The CDR3 DNA is TGTGCCAGCAGTCCAATAAGCGGGAGTGCTGAGCAGTTCTTC. This codes for CASSPISGSAEQFF.

This rearrangement joins TRBV6-5 to TRBJ1-1, with 10 bases that match TRBD1. With V trimmed by 9 bases and J by 7 bases, 8 bases remained unmatched. CDR3 length equals 13 residues. The V gene's germline CDR1 is MNHEY and CDR2 SVGAGI. CDR3 sequence: CASSPDRGVEAFF. For the CDR3, the DNA is TGTGCCAGTTCCCCGGACAGGGGGGTTGAAGCTTTCTTT.

In this sample, this clone turned up once. The chain is built from TRBV29-1 and TRBJ2-2; 10 positions match TRBD2. V was pared by 7 bases and J by 7 bases, with 12 bases of the junction left unmatched. CDR1 and CDR2 from the germline V gene are SQVTM and ANQGSEA. The CDR3 loop spans 15 amino acids. The CDR3 protein is CSARAGGPQGGELFF. The CDR3, as DNA: TGCAGCGCTAGAGCGGGAGGGCCGCAGGGCGGGGAGCTGTTTTTT.

Notes on this clone: Other DNA sequences in the same sample also yield this CDR3. The chain has TRBV5-1 and TRBJ2-7, with 7 bases matching TRBD1. This CDR3 spans 13 amino acids. The germline CDR1 and CDR2 sequences are SGHRS and YFSETQ. Unmatched junction bases numbered 2, after V lost 2 bases and J lost 3 bases. The CDR3 is CASSFGTDYEQYF. DNA of the CDR3: TGCGCCAGCAGCTTCGGGACAGACTACGAGCAGTACTTC.